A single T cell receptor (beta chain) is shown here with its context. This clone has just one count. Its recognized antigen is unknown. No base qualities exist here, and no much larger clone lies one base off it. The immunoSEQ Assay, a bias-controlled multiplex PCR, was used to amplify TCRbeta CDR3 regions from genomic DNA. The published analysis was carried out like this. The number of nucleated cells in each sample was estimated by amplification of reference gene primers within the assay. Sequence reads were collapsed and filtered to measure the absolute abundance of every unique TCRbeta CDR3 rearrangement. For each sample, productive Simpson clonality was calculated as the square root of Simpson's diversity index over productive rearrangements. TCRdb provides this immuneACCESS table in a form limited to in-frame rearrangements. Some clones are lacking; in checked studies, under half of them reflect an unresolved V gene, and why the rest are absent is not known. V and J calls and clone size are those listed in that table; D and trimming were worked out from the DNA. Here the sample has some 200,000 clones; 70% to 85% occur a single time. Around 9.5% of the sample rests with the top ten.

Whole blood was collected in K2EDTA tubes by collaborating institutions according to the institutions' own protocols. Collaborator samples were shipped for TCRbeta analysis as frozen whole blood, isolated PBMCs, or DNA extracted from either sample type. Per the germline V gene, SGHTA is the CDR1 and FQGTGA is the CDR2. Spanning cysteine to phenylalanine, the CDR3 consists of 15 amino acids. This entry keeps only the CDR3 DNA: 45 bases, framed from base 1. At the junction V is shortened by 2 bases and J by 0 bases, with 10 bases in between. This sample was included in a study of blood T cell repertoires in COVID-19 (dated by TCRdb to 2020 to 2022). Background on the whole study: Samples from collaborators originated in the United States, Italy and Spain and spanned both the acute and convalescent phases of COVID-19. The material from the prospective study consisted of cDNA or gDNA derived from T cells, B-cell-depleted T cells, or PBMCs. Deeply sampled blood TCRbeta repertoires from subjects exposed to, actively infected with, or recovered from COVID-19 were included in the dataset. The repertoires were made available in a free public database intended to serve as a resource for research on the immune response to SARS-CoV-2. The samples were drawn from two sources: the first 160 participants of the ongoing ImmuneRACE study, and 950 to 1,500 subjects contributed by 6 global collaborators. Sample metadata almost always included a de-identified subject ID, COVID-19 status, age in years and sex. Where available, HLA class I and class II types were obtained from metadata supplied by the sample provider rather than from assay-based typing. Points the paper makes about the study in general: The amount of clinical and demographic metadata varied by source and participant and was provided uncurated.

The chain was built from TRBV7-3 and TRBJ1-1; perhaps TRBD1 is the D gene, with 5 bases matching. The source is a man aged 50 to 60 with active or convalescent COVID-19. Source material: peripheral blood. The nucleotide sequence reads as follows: TGTGCCAGCAGCTTACACCACAGGTTGAACACTGAAGCTTTCTTT. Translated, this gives CASSLHHRLNTEAFF.